The T cell receptor beta chain described here comes from a study of beta chain features in type 1 diabetes. Study conclusions and caveats: Reduced insertions and increased deletions marked VDJ junctions in type 1 diabetes patients.

Sorting produced populations that all topped 95% purity. For this clone: The antigen remains undetermined.

J gave up 5 bases and V 5 bases, and 5 bases lay outside the gene matches. The CDR3 has 14 amino acids. From germline, CDR1 is SGHVS and CDR2 FNYEAQ. Sequencing targeted expressed TCRB transcripts, as all isolated RNA had been reverse transcribed. About 3.6 million reads were obtained on average from naive, central memory and regulatory T cell samples. Clones were read by immunoSEQ multiplex PCR, and TCRdb kept only the in-frame ones, dropping some. The sample records fewer than 250,000 clones, more than 9% being singletons. This chain uses TRBV7-6 with TRBJ2-2, with TRBD2 identical over 7 bases. The origin of this receptor is a woman younger than 30 in good health. Sequencing input: naive CD4+ T cells from blood. CDR3 sequence: CASSPTSSTGELFF. The CDR3 DNA follows: TGTGCCAGCAGCCCGACTAGCTCGACCGGGGAGCTGTTTTTT.